The clone carrying this T cell receptor (beta chain) was picked up many times. Its antigen is still unknown. This entry belongs to a study of type 1 regulatory T cells. The overall study: T-allo10 is an in vitro-generated, Tr1-enriched CD4 T cell product specific for alloantigen.

TCRdb analysed the reads with MiXCR anew, one entry per CDR3 protein. The sample has about 14,000 distinct CDR3 sequences, around 13% seen once. The CDR3 has 15 amino acids. Losses at the gene ends were 5 bases for V and 7 bases for J; bases not matched to a gene: 5. From germline, CDR1 is SGHTA and CDR2 FQGNSA. V is TRBV7-2 and J is TRBJ2-2; TRBD2 agrees at 12 bases. Material: cultured T cells, either the whole culture or a sorted T cell fraction (not recorded which). This TCR was recovered from a human donor in good health. Written as DNA, the CDR3 is TGTGCCAGCAGCGGACTAGCGGGAATTATCGGGGAGCTGTTTTTT. This codes for CASSGLAGIIGELFF. Looking up the rest from reference TRBV7-2 and TRBJ2-2 gives the full variable domain: GAGVSQSPSNKVTEKGKDVELRCDPISGHTALYWYRQSLGQGLEFLIYFQGNSAPDKSGLPSDRFSAERTGGSVSTLTIQRTQQEDSAVYLCASSGLAGIIGELFFGEGSRLTVL.